The present T cell receptor beta chain was sequenced within a study of blood T cell repertoires in COVID-19. Study details: PBMCs, B-cell-depleted T cells, or T cells were the source of the cDNA or gDNA that made up the material.

Germline V CDR1 and CDR2: KGHSH, LQKENI. The CDR3 totals 14 residues. The J segment lost 4 bases and the V segment lost 3 bases, leaving 4 bases of the junction unmatched. Per the original data handling: Reference gene primer amplification gave nucleated cell count estimates. Method: immunoSEQ multiplex PCR; TCRdb's copy keeps in-frame clones and lacks some. V and J calls and clone size are given by that table; D and trimming were obtained from the DNA. The sample carries about 280,000 clones, 85% recorded once. The chain has TRBV18 and TRBJ2-7, with 9 bases that match TRBD1. The sample was peripheral blood. The TCR comes from a human donor in a cohort sampled during active COVID-19. CDR3 region: CASSPRDRDYEQYF. CDR3 bases: TGTGCCAGCTCACCTCGGGACAGGGATTACGAGCAGTACTTC.